These 25 T cell receptor beta chains originate from one sample sequenced in a study of T cells after yellow fever vaccination. Via MiXCR, TCRdb re-called the 5' RACE reads, giving one row per CDR3 protein. Among a few hundred thousand distinct CDR3 sequences, under 9% were seen once, and the ten largest hold around 3.3%. The sequences come from CD4+ T cells sorted from PBMCs, collected 5 days after the yellow fever booster vaccination. The receptors stem from a man aged 18 to 30 who received the YFV17D yellow fever vaccine.

J is TRBJ2-6 and V is TRBV5-5; 8 bases are a match to TRBD1. The length of the CDR3 is 16 residues. The V gene's germline CDR1 is SGHKS and CDR2 YYEKEE (reference sequence). J gave up 4 bases and V 4 bases, and 7 bases lay outside the gene matches. The CDR3 nucleotides are TGTGCCAGCAGCCCGAGACAGGGGACCGGGGCCAACGTCCTGACTTTC. Translating it yields CASSPRQGTGANVLTF. The entire variable domain, with the rest obtained from reference TRBV5-5 and TRBJ2-6, is as follows: DAGVTQSPTHLIKTRGQQVTLRCSPISGHKSVSWYQQVLGQGPQFIFQYYEKEERGRGNFPDRFSARQFPNYSSELNVNALLLGDSALYLCASSPRQGTGANVLTFGAGSRLTVL.

This clonotype was recorded at least ten times. The J gene is TRBJ2-3, the V gene TRBV15; D tentatively fits TRBD1 or TRBD2 (6 bases each). The CDR3 is 15 residues long. V dropped 1 base and J dropped 5 bases, with 13 bases sitting between them. The germline V gene has CDR1 LNHNV and CDR2 YYDKDF (reference sequence). CDR3: CATSRGGGLGDTQYF. In DNA form, the CDR3 reads TGTGCCACCAGCAGAGGTGGGGGGCTGGGAGATACGCAGTATTTT. Based on the CDR3 plus reference TRBV15 and TRBJ2-3, the full variable domain is DAMVIQNPRYQVTQFGKPVTLSCSQTLNHNVMYWYQQKSSQAPKLLFHYYDKDFNNEADTPDNFQSRRPNTSFCFLDIRSPGLGDTAMYLCATSRGGGLGDTQYFGPGTRLTVL.

This clonotype was detected many times. This chain links TRBV12-3 or TRBV12-4 with TRBJ2-5; TRBD1 matches 10 bases. The CDR3 is 14 amino acids. Trimming cost V 5 bases and J 5 bases; bases outside gene matches: 5. The CDR3 DNA follows: TGTGCCAGCAGTAGGGACAGGGGATACGAGACCCAGTACTTC. Protein sequence: CASSRDRGYETQYF.

A few counts support this clonotype. This sequence joins TRBV4-3 and TRBJ2-7; D is possibly TRBD2 (6 bases). The CDR3 is made up of 18 amino acids. Germline CDR1 is LGHNA and CDR2 is YSLEER. Trimming took 1 base from V and 2 from J, leaving 21 bases between them. CDR3 in amino acids: CASSQVSRAGRFTYEQYF. CDR3 DNA: TGCGCCAGCAGCCAAGTTTCTCGGGCGGGGCGGTTTACCTACGAGCAGTACTTC.

This clonotype has more than one count but fewer than ten. This chain connects TRBV20-1 to TRBJ2-3, with D hard to call. V was trimmed by 3 bases and J by 7 bases, leaving 8 bases between them. The CDR3 extends over 11 amino acids. The germline V gene has CDR1 DFQATT and CDR2 SNEGSKA (reference sequence). CDR3 in amino acids: CSASLSYTQYF. CDR3 nucleotides: TGCAGTGCTAGCCTCAGCTATACGCAGTATTTT.

This sequence joins TRBV20-1 and TRBJ2-7; D remains unclear. V lost 5 bases, J lost 1 base, and 9 bases lay in between. The CDR3 extends over 12 amino acids. Germline V gene sequence: CDR1 DFQATT, CDR2 SNEGSKA (reference sequence). DNA of the CDR3: TGCAGTGCTCCCCGAAATTCCTACGAGCAGTACGTC. This sequence encodes CSAPRNSYEQYV.

This clonotype has only a few counts. This chain links TRBV7-8 with TRBJ2-2, with TRBD1 matching over 8 bases. Trimming at V came to 5 bases and at J to 3 bases, leaving 8 bases not matched to a gene. The CDR3 is made up of 16 amino acids. Germline V lookup: CDR1 SGHVS, CDR2 FQNEAQ. CDR3 in DNA: TGTGCCAGCAGCGGGACGACAGGGGTTGACACCGGGGAGCTGTTTTTT. Translated, it gives CASSGTTGVDTGELFF.

This clonotype was detected only a few times. The rearrangement joins TRBV3-1 to TRBJ2-5, with 7 bases identical to TRBD2. The germline gives CDR1 LGHDT, CDR2 YNNKEL (reference sequence). The length of the CDR3 is 17 residues. V dropped 4 bases and J dropped 4; count of bases not matched to a gene: 15. The CDR3 loop is CASSLSVGGGVRETQYF. The DNA of the CDR3 is TGTGCCAGCAGCCTCTCCGTTGGGGGGGGTGTTCGAGAGACCCAGTACTTC.

The gene calls are TRBV2 and TRBJ2-1; D is undetermined. The CDR3 contains 12 residues. V lost 4 bases, J lost 9 bases, and 10 bases lay in between. Germline V gene sequence: CDR1 SNHLY, CDR2 FYNNEI. As DNA, the CDR3 is TGTGCCAGCAGTGGAATGGGTCCTGAGCAGTTCTTC. Translated, it gives CASSGMGPEQFF.

This clonotype was counted only a few times. The gene calls are TRBV7-2 and TRBJ2-3; 12 positions match TRBD2. The germline V gene encodes CDR1 SGHTA and CDR2 FQGNSA. Germline trimming cut 4 bases from V and 1 base from J; bases unmatched to any gene: 3. The CDR3 has 16 amino acids. CDR3 bases: TGTGCCAGCAGCTATACTAGCGGGGGGCGCACAGATACGCAGTATTTT. It yields the protein CASSYTSGGRTDTQYF. The whole variable domain, remainder taken from reference TRBV7-2 and TRBJ2-3, is GAGVSQSPSNKVTEKGKDVELRCDPISGHTALYWYRQSLGQGLEFLIYFQGNSAPDKSGLPSDRFSAERTGGSVSTLTIQRTQQEDSAVYLCASSYTSGGRTDTQYFGPGTRLTVL.

This chain links TRBV20-1 with TRBJ1-3; D remains ambiguous. CDR3 length equals 14 residues. Germline values: CDR1 DFQATT, CDR2 SNEGSKA (reference sequence). V was cut by 3 bases and J by 0 bases, with 9 bases left in between. The CDR3 loop is CSASMHSSGNTIYF. The DNA for the CDR3 is TGCAGTGCTAGTATGCACTCCTCTGGAAACACCATATATTTT.

The chain has TRBV5-1 and TRBJ2-2; D gene ambiguous. The CDR3 totals 15 residues. Per the germline V gene, CDR1 is SGHRS and CDR2 is YFSETQ. V gave up 4 bases and J gave up 3 bases, with 13 bases separating them. CDR3 protein: CASSRGGTDTGELFF. The CDR3 coding sequence is TGCGCCAGCAGCCGTGGTGGTACGGACACCGGGGAGCTGTTTTTT.

The table lists this clonotype with a few counts. This chain connects TRBV12-3 or TRBV12-4 to TRBJ2-1, with D perhaps TRBD2 (6 bases). The ends were cut back, 2 bases at V and 2 bases at J, with 13 bases in the middle. This CDR3 is built from 16 residues. The CDR3 is CASSLPGGNPYNEQFF. CDR3 sequence (DNA): TGTGCCAGCAGTTTACCTGGGGGGAACCCCTACAATGAGCAGTTCTTC.

The table lists this clonotype with a few counts. The chain employs TRBV20-1 and TRBJ1-5; 8 bases are shared with TRBD1. The trim removed 5 bases at V and 5 bases at J, leaving 2 bases unmatched. The CDR3 totals 12 residues. Germline V gene lookup returns CDR1 DFQATT and CDR2 SNEGSKA (reference sequence). The CDR3 region is CSALTGDQPQHF. CDR3 DNA: TGCAGTGCTTTGACAGGGGATCAGCCCCAGCATTTT.

The CDR3 DNA sequence: TGTGCCTGGAGTCATGCTGGCCGGATCTCTGGGGCAACTTGGGGTTCACCCCTCCACTTT. Its protein product is CAWSHAGRISGATWGSPLHF. The chain links TRBV30 to TRBJ1-6, with TRBD1 as a possible D gene (5 bases). This CDR3 contains 20 residues. Trimming pared 2 bases from V and 9 bases from J, leaving 32 bases between. Germline assignment: CDR1 GTSNPN and CDR2 SVGIG (reference sequence).

There are many counts of this clonotype. The chain is built from TRBV7-2 and TRBJ1-2; 7 nucleotides line up with TRBD1. Unmatched junction bases numbered 7, after V lost 5 bases and J lost 4 bases. This CDR3 spans 14 amino acids. Germline CDR1 SGHTA, CDR2 FQGNSA. The CDR3 loop is CASSLTGTAYGYTF. The DNA of the CDR3 is TGTGCCAGCAGCCTAACCGGGACAGCCTATGGCTACACCTTC.

This clonotype was detected a few times. The rearrangement joins TRBV6-6 to TRBJ1-4; 12 bases fit TRBD1. Unmatched junction bases numbered 6, after V lost 4 bases and J lost 3 bases. The CDR3 loop spans 17 amino acids. Per the germline V gene, CDR1 is MNHNY and CDR2 is SVGAGI (reference sequence). In DNA form, the CDR3 reads TGTGCCAGCAGTTCGGTGGGACAGGGGGCTTCTAATGAAAAACTGTTTTTT. It encodes CASSSVGQGASNEKLFF.

The V gene is TRBV9, the J gene TRBJ2-1, with 9 bases matching TRBD2. Germline values: CDR1 SGDLS, CDR2 YYNGEE. V was pared by 4 bases and J by 8 bases, with 7 bases of the junction left unmatched. The CDR3 runs 14 residues. This CDR3 is CASSPVIAGDEQFF. The CDR3 nucleotides are TGTGCCAGCAGCCCCGTTATAGCGGGGGATGAGCAGTTCTTC.

This clonotype was seen a handful of times. The V and J genes are TRBV30 and TRBJ2-7; TRBD2 might be the D (5 bases). The CDR3 runs 11 residues. The V end was cut by 3 bases, the J end by 6 bases, with 9 bases between. The germline V gene encodes CDR1 GTSNPN and CDR2 SVGIG (reference sequence). CDR3 nucleotides: TGTGCCTGGAGCCGGGGTTTCGAGCAGTACTTC. Its protein is CAWSRGFEQYF.

The V call is TRBV24-1, the J call TRBJ1-1; D is uncertain. CDR1 is KGHDR, CDR2 SFDVKD, per germline. The V end was cut by 6 bases, the J end by 1 base, with 8 bases between. The CDR3 contains 13 residues. CDR3 loop: CATSNRENTEAFF. The CDR3 DNA sequence: TGTGCCACCAGTAATCGAGAGAACACTGAAGCTTTCTTT.

This chain uses TRBV5-1 with TRBJ2-5; D is unresolved. Germline values: CDR1 SGHRS, CDR2 YFSETQ. The CDR3 has 14 residues. V was shortened by 0 bases and J by 5 bases, with 11 bases between the two germline ends. CDR3 residues: CASSLVGMEETQYF. The CDR3 bases are TGCGCCAGCAGCTTGGTGGGCATGGAGGAGACCCAGTACTTC. Full variable domain (remainder filled in from reference TRBV5-1 and TRBJ2-5): KAGVTQTPRYLIKTRGQQVTLSCSPISGHRSVSWYQQTPGQGLQFLFEYFSETQRNKGNFPGRFSGRQFSNSRSEMNVSTLELGDSALYLCASSLVGMEETQYFGPGTRLLVL.

The chain employs TRBV4-2 and TRBJ2-1, with D uncertain. The CDR3 runs to 15 residues. Per germline, CDR1 LGHNA and CDR2 YNFKEQ. The V gene lost 0 bases and the J gene lost 7 bases, with 13 bases spanning the gap. The CDR3 DNA sequence: TGTGCCAGCAGCCAAGATCGCTTCGTAGGTAATGAGCAGTTCTTC. This sequence encodes CASSQDRFVGNEQFF.

This clonotype came up a few times. The chain joins TRBV7-9 to TRBJ1-6, with D hard to call. This CDR3 has 14 residues. Trimming took off 10 bases at V and 9 bases at J, with 19 bases between the two ends. The germline CDR1 and CDR2 sequences are SEHNR and FQNEAQ (reference sequence). The CDR3 spells CATKGWENLSPLHF. CDR3 DNA sequence: TGTGCCACGAAAGGGTGGGAGAATCTTTCACCCCTCCACTTT.

The V call is TRBV6-2 or TRBV6-3, the J call TRBJ1-1; TRBD1 might be the D (6 bases). Trimming took 0 bases from V and 6 from J, leaving 11 bases between them. Germline lookup yields CDR1 MNHEY and CDR2 SVGEGT. There are 14 residues in the CDR3. The CDR3 nucleotides are TGTGCCAGCAGTTACTCGCAGGGGATCCCTGAAGCTTTCTTT. Residues: CASSYSQGIPEAFF.

This clonotype turned up a few times. The V call is TRBV24-1, the J call TRBJ2-5; D might be TRBD1 or TRBD2, each matching 5 bases. The CDR3 length is 15 residues. In germline, CDR1 is KGHDR, CDR2 SFDVKD. Trimming cost V 2 bases and J 1 base, with 10 bases left between them. The CDR3, as DNA: TGTGCCACCAGTGATTCGGTGGGGACCCAAGAGACCCAGTACTTC. Translating gives CATSDSVGTQETQYF.